These 13 T cell receptor beta chains were all obtained from the same sample, sequenced in a study of cytomegalovirus exposure and HLA in healthy donors. PCR amplification relied on 60 Vbeta primers (plus 13 Jbeta primers). Only in-frame clones appear in the TCRdb table, and some are missing; sequencing was by immunoSEQ multiplex PCR. The table has around 150,000 clones, about three fifths seen once; the top ten hold approximately 1.7%. Sequenced input: PBMCs. The receptor source for this set is a male donor in good health and CMV-seronegative.

This rearrangement joins TRBV7-2 to TRBJ2-5; 11 positions agree with TRBD2. The CDR3 loop spans 16 amino acids. Losses at the gene ends were 2 bases for V and 5 bases for J; bases not matched to a gene: 7. CDR1 and CDR2 from the germline V gene are SGHTA and FQGNSA. The DNA for the CDR3 is TGTGCCAGCAGCTTAAAGTTAGCGGGGGGGTTGGAGACCCAGTACTTC. It translates to CASSLKLAGGLETQYF. The variable domain in full, with the rest retrieved from reference TRBV7-2 and TRBJ2-5, is GAGVSQSPSNKVTEKGKDVELRCDPISGHTALYWYRQSLGQGLEFLIYFQGNSAPDKSGLPSDRFSAERTGGSVSTLTIQRTQQEDSAVYLCASSLKLAGGLETQYFGPGTRLLVL.

The chain recombines TRBV15 with TRBJ2-3; 9 bases match TRBD2. With 3 bases clipped from V and 5 bases from J, the junction kept 6 bases outside the gene matches. CDR1 is LNHNV, CDR2 YYDKDF, per germline (reference sequence). The CDR3 contains 15 residues. CDR3 residues: CATSRNSGGQDTQYF. In DNA, the CDR3 is TGTGCCACCAGCAGGAATAGCGGGGGCCAAGATACGCAGTATTTT.

There are a few counts of this clone. The J gene is TRBJ1-5, the V gene TRBV4-3; D gene ambiguous. The length of the CDR3 is 14 residues. Trimming left V 1 base short and J 5 bases short, with 9 bases between. Germline loops: CDR1 LGHNA, CDR2 YSLEER. The CDR3 spells CASSQASLDQPQHF. The CDR3 DNA follows: TGCGCCAGCAGCCAAGCTAGTCTGGATCAGCCCCAGCATTTT.

The V and J genes are TRBV14 and TRBJ2-1, with 11 bases identical to TRBD2. Germline CDR1 is SGHDN and CDR2 is FVKESK. V lost 4 bases and J lost 6; bases outside the gene matches: 2. The CDR3 is 14 amino acids. CDR3 region: CASSLSGGANEQFF. The CDR3 nucleotides are TGTGCCAGCAGCCTTAGCGGGGGGGCCAATGAGCAGTTCTTC.

The chain uses TRBV28 and TRBJ2-3; 7 bases align to TRBD1. The V segment lost 0 bases and the J segment 4 bases; nucleotides outside the gene matches: 10. CDR1 is MDHEN and CDR2 is SYDVKM in the germline V gene. The CDR3 is 17 residues long. The CDR3 DNA follows: TGTGCCAGCAGTTTATGGTTAGTCGACAGGGTCGCAGATACGCAGTATTTT. Amino acids: CASSLWLVDRVADTQYF.

This chain uses TRBV10-3 with TRBJ2-7; 9 bases are shared with TRBD1. This CDR3 is built from 16 residues. J lost 5 bases, V lost 0 bases, and 8 bases had no gene match. CDR1 is ENHRY, CDR2 SYGVKD, per germline. CDR3 residues: CAISESTGTGGNEQYF. The DNA of the CDR3 is TGTGCCATCAGTGAGTCAACCGGAACAGGGGGCAACGAGCAGTACTTC.

The chain recombines TRBV19 with TRBJ1-3; D is possibly TRBD1 (5 bases). The CDR3 has 15 amino acids. Germline-derived CDR1 and CDR2 are LNHDA and SQIVND (reference sequence). V was clipped by 3 bases and J by 2 bases, with 11 bases between them. CDR3 in DNA: TGTGCCAGTAGTATCCCCACAGGAGCTGGAAACACCATATATTTT. It codes for CASSIPTGAGNTIYF.

In its sample, this clone was seen a few times. The chain employs TRBV7-6 and TRBJ2-7, with a weak D call TRBD1 (5 bases). CDR1 is SGHVS, CDR2 FNYEAQ, per germline. The CDR3 consists of 12 residues. With 4 bases removed from V and 6 bases from J, the gap between germline ends came to 10 bases. CDR3 amino acids: CASSSRDGEQYF. DNA of the CDR3: TGTGCCAGCAGCTCCAGGGATGGCGAGCAGTACTTC.

CDR3 sequence: CASGDSIYEQYF. Here the CDR3 DNA reads TGTGCCAGTGGTGACAGTATCTACGAGCAGTACTTC. V and J are TRBV19 and TRBJ2-7, with D possibly matching TRBD1 (5 bases). Trimming cost V 8 bases and J 3 bases, with 11 bases left between them. The CDR3 loop spans 12 amino acids. Germline values: CDR1 LNHDA, CDR2 SQIVND (reference sequence).

The chain combines TRBV30 with TRBJ1-6; the match to TRBD1 covers 8 bases. V lost 1 base and J lost 7; bases outside the gene matches: 6. Germline-derived CDR1 and CDR2 are GTSNPN and SVGIG (reference sequence). The CDR3 covers 15 residues. In DNA, the CDR3 is TGTGCCTGGAGTGGGACAGGGCGCAAAAATTCACCCCTCCACTTT. Translation: CAWSGTGRKNSPLHF.

The sample holds a few counts of this clone. The chain has TRBV28 and TRBJ1-5; D gene ambiguous. The CDR3 contains 14 residues. V shed 1 base and J shed 6 bases, with 10 bases lying between them. The V gene's germline CDR1 is MDHEN and CDR2 SYDVKM. The CDR3 DNA is TGTGCCAGCAGTTTATCGGGTCCGCGTCAGCCCCAGCATTTT. Translating gives CASSLSGPRQPQHF.

J is TRBJ1-1 and V is TRBV2; D gene unclear. The V end lost 11 bases, the J end lost 3 bases, and 10 bases lay between the germline ends. The CDR3 covers 11 residues. Per the germline V gene, CDR1 is SNHLY and CDR2 is FYNNEI. CDR3 protein: CAGGVDTEAFF. As DNA, the CDR3 is TGTGCCGGAGGAGTCGACACTGAAGCTTTCTTT.

This clone occurred a few times. V and J are TRBV5-4 and TRBJ2-7; the D gene is possibly TRBD1 (5 bases). The CDR3 loop spans 14 amino acids. Germline V gene data show CDR1 as SGHNT and CDR2 as YYREEE (reference sequence). Trimming took 0 bases from V and 7 from J, leaving 14 bases between them. In DNA, the CDR3 is TGTGCCAGCAGCTTGGAGGGGCCAGGCGCGGAGCAGTACTTC. The encoded protein is CASSLEGPGAEQYF.